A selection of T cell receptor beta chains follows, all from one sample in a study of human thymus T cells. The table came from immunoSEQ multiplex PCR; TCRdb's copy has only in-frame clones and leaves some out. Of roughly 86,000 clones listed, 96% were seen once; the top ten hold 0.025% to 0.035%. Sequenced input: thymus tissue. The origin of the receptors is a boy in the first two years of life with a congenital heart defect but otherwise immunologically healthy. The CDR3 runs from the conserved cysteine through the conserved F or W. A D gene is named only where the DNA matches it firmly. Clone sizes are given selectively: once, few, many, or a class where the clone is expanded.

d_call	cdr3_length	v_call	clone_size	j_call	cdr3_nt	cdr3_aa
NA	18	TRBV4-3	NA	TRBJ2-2	TGCGCCAGCAGCCAAGTATACCGACTAGGTGAGAACACCGGGGAGCTGTTTTTT	CASSQVYRLGENTGELFF
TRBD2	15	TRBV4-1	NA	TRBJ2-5	TGCGCCAGCAGCCAAGCGGGAGGACCCCAAGAGACCCAGTACTTC	CASSQAGGPQETQYF
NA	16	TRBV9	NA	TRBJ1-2	TGTGCCAGCAGCCCCCGGGAGCCCCCCCCCAGCTATGGCTACACCTTC	CASSPREPPPSYGYTF
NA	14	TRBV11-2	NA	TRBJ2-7	TGTGCCAGCAGCTTGGTAAGGGGTGTCTACGAGCAGTACTTC	CASSLVRGVYEQYF
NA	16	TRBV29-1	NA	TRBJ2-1	TGCAGCGTTGAATATACCGGGACCGATTTCATTAATGAGCAGTTCTTC	CSVEYTGTDFINEQFF
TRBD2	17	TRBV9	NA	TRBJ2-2	TGTGCCAGCTATCGATTCGGTACAGCGGGGGAGACCGGGGAGCTGTTTTTT	CASYRFGTAGETGELFF
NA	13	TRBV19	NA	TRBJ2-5	TGTGCCAGTAGTATTGGACAGCAAGAGACCCAGTACTTC	CASSIGQQETQYF
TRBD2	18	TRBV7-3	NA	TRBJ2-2	TGTGCCAGCAGCTTACGGGGCCCAACCGGGACTAGCTCCGGGGAGCTGTTTTTT	CASSLRGPTGTSSGELFF
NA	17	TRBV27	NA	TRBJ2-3	TGTGCCAGCAGTTCCATCTCTTGGGGGTCTCTCACAGATACGCAGTATTTT	CASSSISWGSLTDTQYF
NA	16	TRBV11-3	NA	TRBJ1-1	TGTGCCAGCAGCTTAGACCAGGGACGCGCGAACACTGAAGCTTTCTTT	CASSLDQGRANTEAFF
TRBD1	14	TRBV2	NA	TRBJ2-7	TGTGCCCGACCCAGGAGGCAGGGGGCGTACGAGCAGTACTTC	CARPRRQGAYEQYF
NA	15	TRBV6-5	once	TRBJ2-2	TGTGCCAGCAGTTACGGGAGGGGGCGGGGCGGGGAGCTGTTTTTT	CASSYGRGRGGELFF
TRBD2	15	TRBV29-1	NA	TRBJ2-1	TGCAGCGTCGACCCTTTAGCGGGCTCCTACAATGAGCAGTTCTTC	CSVDPLAGSYNEQFF
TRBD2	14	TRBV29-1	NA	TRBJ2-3	TGCAGCACCCGAATCGTGGCTAGCGGAGATACGCAGTATTTT	CSTRIVASGDTQYF
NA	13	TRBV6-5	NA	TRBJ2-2	TGTGCCAGCATCGGTCCGTCCACCGGGGAGCTGTTTTTT	CASIGPSTGELFF
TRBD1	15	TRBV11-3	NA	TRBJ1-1	TGTGCCAGCAGCTTCCCGAAGGGGGCGAACACTGAAGCTTTCTTT	CASSFPKGANTEAFF
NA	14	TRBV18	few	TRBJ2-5	TGTGCCAGCTCACCACCGACAGACCAAGAGACCCAGTACTTC	CASSPPTDQETQYF
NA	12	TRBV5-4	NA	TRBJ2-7	TGTGCCAGCAGCTTGGATCGCTACGAGCAGTACTTC	CASSLDRYEQYF
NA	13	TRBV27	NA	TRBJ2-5	TGTGCCAGCAGTTCTGAGCGTTCCGAGACCCAGTACTTC	CASSSERSETQYF
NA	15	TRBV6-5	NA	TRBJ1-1	TGTGCCAGCAGTTGCACACAGGGCTCAAACACTGAAGCTTTCTTT	CASSCTQGSNTEAFF
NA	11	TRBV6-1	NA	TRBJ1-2	TGTGCCAGCCGCAGGGAGGATGGCTACACCTTC	CASRREDGYTF
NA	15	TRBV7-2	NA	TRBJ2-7	TGTGCCAGCAGCTTAATTCACCTAACTAGGTACGAGCAGTACTTC	CASSLIHLTRYEQYF
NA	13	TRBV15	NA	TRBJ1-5	TGTGCCACCAGCAGACCGGGGGAGGTGGCCCAGCATTTT	CATSRPGEVAQHF
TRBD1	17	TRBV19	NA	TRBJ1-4	TGTGCCAGTACCAGGACAGGGAATGTGGGGGCTAATGAAAAACTGTTTTTT	CASTRTGNVGANEKLFF